A selection of T cell receptor beta chains follows, all from one sample in a study of cytomegalovirus exposure and HLA in healthy donors. Sequencing used immunoSEQ multiplex PCR; TCRdb keeps in-frame clones, though not all of them. The table has 130,000 or so clones, approximately 72% seen once. Sequenced: PBMCs. Source of these receptors: a man in his late teens or twenties in good health and CMV-seronegative. The CDR3 runs from the conserved cysteine through the conserved F or W. The order of the fields is D gene, clone size, V gene, J gene, CDR3 protein, CDR3 DNA. The D gene is left open where the match is weak. The listing skips clone size in some rows; elsewhere it reads once, few, many or a size class.

TRBD1	.	TRBV7-3	TRBJ1-2	CASSLKGQGYGYTF	TGTGCCAGCAGCTTAAAGGGACAGGGCTATGGCTACACCTTC
.	.	TRBV5-6	TRBJ2-3	CASTREVVGYGTDTQYF	TGTGCCAGCACCAGGGAGGTTGTTGGTTATGGCACAGATACGCAGTATTTT
.	.	TRBV27	TRBJ2-7	CASSFSWDSYYEQYF	TGTGCCAGCAGTTTCAGTTGGGACTCATACTACGAGCAGTACTTC
TRBD1	few	TRBV27	TRBJ2-3	CASSGMDRGPTDTQYF	TGTGCCAGCAGTGGGATGGACAGGGGCCCCACAGATACGCAGTATTTT
.	few	TRBV19	TRBJ1-5	CATNHPGSNQPQHF	TGTGCCACCAACCACCCCGGGAGCAATCAGCCCCAGCATTTT
TRBD1	few	TRBV11-2	TRBJ1-5	CASSRDSRFRNQPQHF	TGTGCCAGCAGCCGGGACAGCCGATTCCGTAATCAGCCCCAGCATTTT
.	.	TRBV30	TRBJ1-1	CAWRQTQNTEAFF	TGTGCCTGGCGACAGACACAGAACACTGAAGCTTTCTTT
TRBD2	.	TRBV9	TRBJ2-1	CASSLGGSTYNEQFF	TGTGCCAGCAGCCTCGGGGGGAGCACCTACAATGAGCAGTTCTTC
TRBD1	.	TRBV5-6	TRBJ2-3	CASSLRTGGADTQYF	TGCGCCAGCAGCTTGAGGACAGGGGGAGCAGATACGCAGTATTTT
.	.	TRBV6-6	TRBJ2-7	CASSYRQPRLGEQYF	TGTGCCAGCAGTTACAGACAGCCCCGTTTGGGGGAGCAGTACTTC
TRBD1	.	TRBV29-1	TRBJ1-2	CSVEGGTGETNYGYTF	TGCAGCGTTGAGGGAGGGACAGGGGAAACTAACTATGGCTACACCTTC
TRBD1	.	TRBV5-5	TRBJ2-5	CASSLGQGDVETQYF	TGTGCCAGCAGCTTGGGACAGGGGGATGTAGAGACCCAGTACTTC